This T cell receptor (beta chain) appears in the sequencing data of a study of cytomegalovirus exposure and HLA in healthy donors. General study results and limits: The study dropped some indistinguishable V segments, TRBV6-2 and TRBV6-3 among them. In a later analysis, productive TCRs from donors in an Asian-associated ancestry cluster reportedly carried fewer N-insertions than the cohort mean. DRB1 had the most TCR associations and HLA-C the fewest, a later analysis found, with rates varying by HLA locus. CMV serostatus was the only immune exposure information that was available.

This CDR3 comprises 13 residues. V was pared by 3 bases and J by 2 bases, with 7 bases between. Germline V gives CDR1 KGHSH, CDR2 LQKENI. Regarding this clone: Its antigen is currently unknown.

Use of 60 Vbeta and 13 Jbeta primers characterized the PCR. Only in-frame clones appear in the TCRdb table, and some are missing; sequencing was by immunoSEQ multiplex PCR. The listing records under 200,000 clones. The clonotype originates from a man in his thirties or forties in good health and CMV-seronegative. Sequencing was carried out using PBMCs. The chain combines TRBV18 with TRBJ2-5, with D uncertain. DNA of the CDR3: TGTGCCAGCTCACCGCCAGAACAAGAGACCCAGTACTTC. Translating it yields CASSPPEQETQYF.